This TCR beta chain was recovered during a study of immune cell composition in non-small cell lung cancer. Whole-study results and caveats: In adenocarcinoma, maximal tumour-associated clone frequency tracked TIL tumour reactivity. Tumour-reactive clones were not shown to match dominant in vivo tumour clones. Approximately 79% of squamous and about 31% of adenocarcinoma cases had tumour-associated clones >0.5%.

With regard to this clone: Its antigen remains unknown.

V gave up 5 bases and J gave up 3 bases; unmatched junction bases: 2. This CDR3 spans 14 amino acids. The germline gives CDR1 SGHTA, CDR2 FQGNSA. Normal lung sampling was at least 3 cm from the tumour, as distant as possible. DNA was extracted from unsorted cell suspensions stored frozen. Sequencing was performed with immunoSEQ multiplex PCR; in TCRdb, only in-frame clones are kept and a portion is missing. This sample carries thousands of clones, roughly two thirds of them seen once, and the ten largest clones take about 11%. Input material: non-adjacent lung tissue. The rearrangement links TRBV7-2 to TRBJ2-3; 10 bases fit TRBD2. This sequence originates from a human donor with non-small cell lung cancer. The CDR3 loop is CASSSGGGTDTQYF. CDR3 DNA sequence: TGTGCCAGCAGCAGCGGGGGGGGGACAGATACGCAGTATTTT.